The rows below give T cell receptor beta chains drawn from one sample of a study of blood T cell repertoires in COVID-19. Profiling relied on immunoSEQ multiplex PCR, and the TCRdb table lists in-frame clones only, not all of them. The profile covers 250,000 to 300,000 clones, with approximately 87% appearing a single time and roughly 4.6% taken by the ten largest. The sample consisted of peripheral blood. These TCRs come from a man aged 60 to 75 who had recovered from COVID-19. The CDR3 runs from the conserved cysteine through the conserved F or W. A D gene is named only where the DNA matches it firmly. Clone size is stated in some rows and not others, as once, few, many or a class when expanded.

j_call | v_call | d_call | clone_size | cdr3_nt | cdr3_aa
TRBJ2-2 | TRBV7-9 | - | - | TGTGCCAGCAGCCAGGGAGGCGCCGGGCTACGGGAGCTGTTTTTT | CASSQGGAGLRELFF
TRBJ2-5 | TRBV20-1 | - | - | TGCAGTGGTGTGCTGGCAGAGACCCAGTACTTC | CSGVLAETQYF
TRBJ2-7 | TRBV5-1 | TRBD2 | - | TGCGCCAGCAGCTTGGCGCAGGGAGGGGAGCAGTACTTC | CASSLAQGGEQYF
TRBJ2-1 | TRBV5-5 | TRBD1 | few | TGTGCCAGCAGCTTACAGGGGAGCTCCTACAATGAGCAGTTCTTC | CASSLQGSSYNEQFF
TRBJ1-6 | TRBV10-1 | - | - | TGCGCCAGCAGACTAACCCGCACTGTTAATTCACCCCTCCACTTT | CASRLTRTVNSPLHF
TRBJ2-3 | TRBV6-2/TRBV6-3 | TRBD1 | - | TGTGCCAGCAGCCGAACTTCGACAGGGGGGGGCACAGATACGCAGTATTTT | CASSRTSTGGGTDTQYF
TRBJ2-7 | TRBV6-4 | TRBD1 | - | TGTGCCAGCAGTAGACAGGGTTCCCTCTACGAGCAGTACTTC | CASSRQGSLYEQYF
TRBJ2-1 | TRBV7-2 | TRBD2 | - | TGTGCCAGCAGCTTAGTAAGCGGGGGGGCCTCGTACAATGAGCAGTTCTTC | CASSLVSGGASYNEQFF
TRBJ2-7 | TRBV7-8 | - | - | TGTGCCAGCAGCTTGCAGGGGTACGAGCAGTACTTC | CASSLQGYEQYF
TRBJ2-1 | TRBV7-2 | TRBD1 | - | TGTGCCAGCAGCGCCGGGACAGGGTCTCTCTACAATGAGCAGTTCTTC | CASSAGTGSLYNEQFF
TRBJ2-1 | TRBV11-1 | TRBD2 | - | TGTGCCAGCAGCTCTAGCGGGGGGGTGGGTAATGAGCAGTTCTTC | CASSSSGGVGNEQFF